This entry concerns a single T cell receptor beta chain. The entry originates in a study of preoperative IRX-2 immunotherapy in early breast cancer. Sequenced by immunoSEQ multiplex PCR; TCRdb stores in-frame clones only, minus some. The table shows about 98,000 clones, with 86% occurring only once. Treatment of the sample: preoperative locoregional IRX-2 cytokine immunotherapy. Patients received preoperative, locoregional IRX-2 cytokine immunotherapy in a phase Ib study. This sample comprised tumor tissue, obtained after IRX-2 immunotherapy. The receptor was isolated from a human donor with breast cancer.

Here the CDR3 reads CASVEGYNEQFF. DNA for the CDR3: TGTGCCAGCGTTGAGGGGTACAATGAGCAGTTCTTC. The chain carries TRBV12-5 and TRBJ2-1; possibly TRBD1 or TRBD2 for D (5 bases each). The CDR3 is 12 residues long. CDR1 is LGHNT, CDR2 FRNRAP, per germline.